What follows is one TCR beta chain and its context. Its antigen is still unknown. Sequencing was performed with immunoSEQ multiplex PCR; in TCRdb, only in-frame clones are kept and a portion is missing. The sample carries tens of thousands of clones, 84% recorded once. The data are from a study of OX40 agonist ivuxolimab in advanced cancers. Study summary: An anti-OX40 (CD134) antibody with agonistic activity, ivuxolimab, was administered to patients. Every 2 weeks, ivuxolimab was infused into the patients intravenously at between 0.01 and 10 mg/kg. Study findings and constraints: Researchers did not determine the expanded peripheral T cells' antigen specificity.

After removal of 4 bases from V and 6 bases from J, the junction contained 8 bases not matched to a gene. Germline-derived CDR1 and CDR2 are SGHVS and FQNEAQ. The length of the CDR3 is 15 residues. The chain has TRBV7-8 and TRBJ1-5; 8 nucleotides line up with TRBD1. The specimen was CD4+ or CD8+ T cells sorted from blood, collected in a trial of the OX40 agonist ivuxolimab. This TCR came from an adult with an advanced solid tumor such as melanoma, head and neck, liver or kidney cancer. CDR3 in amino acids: CASSYDRGSGQPQHF. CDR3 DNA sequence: TGTGCCAGCAGCTATGACAGGGGTTCGGGTCAGCCCCAGCATTTT.